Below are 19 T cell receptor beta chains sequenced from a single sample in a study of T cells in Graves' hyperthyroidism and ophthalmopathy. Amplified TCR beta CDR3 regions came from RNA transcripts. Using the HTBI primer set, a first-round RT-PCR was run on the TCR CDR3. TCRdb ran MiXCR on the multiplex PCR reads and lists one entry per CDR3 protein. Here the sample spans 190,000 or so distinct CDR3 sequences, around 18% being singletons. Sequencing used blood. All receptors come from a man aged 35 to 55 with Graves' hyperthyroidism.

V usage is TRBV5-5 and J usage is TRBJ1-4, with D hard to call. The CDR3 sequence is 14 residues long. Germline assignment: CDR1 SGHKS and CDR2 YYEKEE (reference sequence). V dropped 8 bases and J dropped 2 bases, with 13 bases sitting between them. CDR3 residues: CASGELGTNEKLFF. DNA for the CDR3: TGTGCCAGTGGGGAACTAGGGACTAATGAAAAACTGTTTTTT.

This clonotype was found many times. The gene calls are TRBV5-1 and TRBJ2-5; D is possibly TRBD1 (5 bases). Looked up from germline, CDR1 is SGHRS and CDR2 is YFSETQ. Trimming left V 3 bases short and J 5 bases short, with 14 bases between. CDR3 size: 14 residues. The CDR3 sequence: CASSWQGLGETQYF. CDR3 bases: TGCGCCAGCAGCTGGCAGGGCCTCGGGGAGACCCAGTACTTC.

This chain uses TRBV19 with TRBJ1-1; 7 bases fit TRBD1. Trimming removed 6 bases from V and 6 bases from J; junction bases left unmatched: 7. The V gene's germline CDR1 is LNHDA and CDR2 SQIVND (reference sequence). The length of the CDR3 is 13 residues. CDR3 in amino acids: CASRRTQGAEAFF. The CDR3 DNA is TGTGCCAGTAGGAGGACTCAGGGGGCTGAAGCTTTCTTT.

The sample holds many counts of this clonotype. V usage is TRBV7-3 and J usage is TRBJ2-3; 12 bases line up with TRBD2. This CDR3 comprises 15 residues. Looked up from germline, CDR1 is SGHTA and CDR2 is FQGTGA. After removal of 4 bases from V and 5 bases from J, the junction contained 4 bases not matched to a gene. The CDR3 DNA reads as TGTGCCAGCAGCTCTCTAGCGGGGGGGCAAGATACGCAGTATTTT. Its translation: CASSSLAGGQDTQYF.

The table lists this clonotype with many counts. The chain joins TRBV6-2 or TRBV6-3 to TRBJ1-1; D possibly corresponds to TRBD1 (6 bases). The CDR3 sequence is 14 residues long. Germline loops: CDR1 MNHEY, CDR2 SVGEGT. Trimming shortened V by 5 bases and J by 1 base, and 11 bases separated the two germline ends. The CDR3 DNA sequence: TGTGCCAGCAGTGGATGGACAGAGAACACTGAAGCTTTCTTT. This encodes CASSGWTENTEAFF.

The CDR3 loop reads CASNPLGLADNEQFF. CDR3 nucleotides: TGTGCCAGCAACCCCCTGGGACTAGCGGACAATGAGCAGTTCTTC. The chain joins TRBV10-3 to TRBJ2-1; 11 positions match TRBD2. Germline assignment: CDR1 ENHRY and CDR2 SYGVKD. V shed 10 bases and J 5 bases; nucleotides not matched to a gene: 10. This CDR3 has 15 amino acids.

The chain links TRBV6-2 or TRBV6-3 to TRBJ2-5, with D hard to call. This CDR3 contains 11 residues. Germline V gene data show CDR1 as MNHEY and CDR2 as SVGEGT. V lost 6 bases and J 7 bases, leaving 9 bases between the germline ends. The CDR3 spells CASSTTPTQYF. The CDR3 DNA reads TGTGCCAGCAGCACTACCCCGACCCAGTACTTC.

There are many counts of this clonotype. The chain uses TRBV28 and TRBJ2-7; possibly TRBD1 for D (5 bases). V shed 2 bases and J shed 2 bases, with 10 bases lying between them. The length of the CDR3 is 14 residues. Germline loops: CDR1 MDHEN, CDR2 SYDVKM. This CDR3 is CASSLVQDPYEQYF. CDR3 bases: TGTGCCAGCAGTTTAGTACAGGATCCCTACGAGCAGTACTTC.

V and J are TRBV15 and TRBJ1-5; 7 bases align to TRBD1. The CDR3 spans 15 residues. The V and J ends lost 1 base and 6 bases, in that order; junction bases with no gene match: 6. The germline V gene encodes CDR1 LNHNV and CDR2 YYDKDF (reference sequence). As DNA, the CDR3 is TGTGCCACCAGCAGAGGAGGGCAGGGGGGTCAGCCCCAGCATTTT. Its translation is CATSRGGQGGQPQHF.

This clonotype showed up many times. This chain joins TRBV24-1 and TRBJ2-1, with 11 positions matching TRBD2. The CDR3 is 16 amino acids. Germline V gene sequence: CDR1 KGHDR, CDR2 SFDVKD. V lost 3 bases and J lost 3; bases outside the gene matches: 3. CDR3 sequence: CATSDQGLADYNEQFF. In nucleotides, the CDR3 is TGTGCCACCAGTGATCAGGGACTAGCGGACTACAATGAGCAGTTCTTC.

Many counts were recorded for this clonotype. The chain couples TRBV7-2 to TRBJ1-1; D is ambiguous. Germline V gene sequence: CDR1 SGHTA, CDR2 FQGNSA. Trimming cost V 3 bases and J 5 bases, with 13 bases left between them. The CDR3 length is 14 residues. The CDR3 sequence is CASSLHRLPTEAFF. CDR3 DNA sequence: TGTGCCAGCAGCTTGCACCGTCTGCCGACTGAAGCTTTCTTT.

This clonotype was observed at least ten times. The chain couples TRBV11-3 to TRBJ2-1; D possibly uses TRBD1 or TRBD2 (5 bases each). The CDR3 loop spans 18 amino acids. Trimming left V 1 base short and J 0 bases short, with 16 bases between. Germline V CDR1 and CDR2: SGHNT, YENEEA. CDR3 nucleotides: TGTGCCAGCAGCTTAGGGGGGTTTAAGGGGAGCTCCTACAATGAGCAGTTCTTC. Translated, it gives CASSLGGFKGSSYNEQFF.

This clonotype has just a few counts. CDR3 DNA sequence: TGTGCCAGCTCACGGCCCGGAGCCGGGAACAATGAGCAGTTCTTC. Its translation: CASSRPGAGNNEQFF. The J gene is TRBJ2-1, the V gene TRBV18; D is possibly TRBD2 (5 bases). Germline values: CDR1 KGHSH, CDR2 LQKENI. V was clipped by 4 bases and J by 5 bases, with 15 bases between them. CDR3 length: 15 residues.

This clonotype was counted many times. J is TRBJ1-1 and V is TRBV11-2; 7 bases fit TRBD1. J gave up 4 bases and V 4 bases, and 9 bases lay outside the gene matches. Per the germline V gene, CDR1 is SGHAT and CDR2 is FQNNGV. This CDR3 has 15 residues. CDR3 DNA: TGTGCCAGCAGCTCCTACAGGGGAAGGGGCACTGAAGCTTTCTTT. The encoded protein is CASSSYRGRGTEAFF.

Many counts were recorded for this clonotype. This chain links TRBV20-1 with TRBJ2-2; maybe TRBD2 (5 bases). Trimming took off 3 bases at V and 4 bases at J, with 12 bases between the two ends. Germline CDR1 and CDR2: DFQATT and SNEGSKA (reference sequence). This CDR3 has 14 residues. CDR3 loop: CSASALEGTGELFF. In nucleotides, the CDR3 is TGCAGTGCTAGCGCCCTAGAGGGCACCGGGGAGCTGTTTTTT.

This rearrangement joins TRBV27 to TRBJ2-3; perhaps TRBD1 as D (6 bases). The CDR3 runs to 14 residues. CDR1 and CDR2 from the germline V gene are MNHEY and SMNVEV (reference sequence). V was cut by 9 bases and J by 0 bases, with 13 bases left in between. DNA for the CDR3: TGTGCCAGTCGGACAGTGGCTAGCACAGATACGCAGTATTTT. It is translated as CASRTVASTDTQYF.

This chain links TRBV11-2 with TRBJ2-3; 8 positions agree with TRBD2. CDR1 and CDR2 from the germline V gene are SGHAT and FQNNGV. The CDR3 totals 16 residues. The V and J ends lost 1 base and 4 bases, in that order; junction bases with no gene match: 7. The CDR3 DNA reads TGTGCCAGCAGCTTAGGAGCGGGGGCCCGGGCAGATACGCAGTATTTT. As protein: CASSLGAGARADTQYF.

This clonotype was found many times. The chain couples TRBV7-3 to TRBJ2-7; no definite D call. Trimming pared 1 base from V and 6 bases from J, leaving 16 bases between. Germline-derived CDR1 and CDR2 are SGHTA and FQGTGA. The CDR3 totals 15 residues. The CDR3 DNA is TGTGCCAGCAGCTTAAATGCGAATTCGGCGAGCGAGCAGTACTTC. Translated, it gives CASSLNANSASEQYF.

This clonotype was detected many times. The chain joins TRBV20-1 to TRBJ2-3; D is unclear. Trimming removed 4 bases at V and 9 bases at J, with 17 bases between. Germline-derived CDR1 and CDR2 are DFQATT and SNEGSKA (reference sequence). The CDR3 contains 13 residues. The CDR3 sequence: CSAIGQSGVTQYF. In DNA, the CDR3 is TGCAGTGCTATAGGGCAATCTGGGGTGACGCAGTATTTT.